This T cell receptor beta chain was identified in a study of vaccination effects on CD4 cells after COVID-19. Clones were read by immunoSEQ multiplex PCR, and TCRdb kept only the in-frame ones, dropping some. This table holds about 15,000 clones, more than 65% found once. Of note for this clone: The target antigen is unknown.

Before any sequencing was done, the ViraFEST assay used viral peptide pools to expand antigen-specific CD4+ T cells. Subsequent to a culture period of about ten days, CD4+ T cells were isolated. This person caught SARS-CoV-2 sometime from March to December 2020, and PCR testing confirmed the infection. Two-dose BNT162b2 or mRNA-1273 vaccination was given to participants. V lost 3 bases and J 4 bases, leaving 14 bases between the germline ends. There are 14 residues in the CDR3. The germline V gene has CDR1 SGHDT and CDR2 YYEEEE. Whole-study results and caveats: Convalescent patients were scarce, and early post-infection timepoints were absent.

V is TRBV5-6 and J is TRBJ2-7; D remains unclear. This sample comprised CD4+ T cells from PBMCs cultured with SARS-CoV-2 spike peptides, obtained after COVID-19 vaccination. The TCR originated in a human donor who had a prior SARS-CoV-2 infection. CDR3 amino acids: CASSSLNFIYEQYF. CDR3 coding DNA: TGTGCCAGCAGCTCTCTAAATTTTATATACGAGCAGTACTTC.